One and the same sample provided the 5 T cell receptor beta chains below, sequenced in a study of blood T cell repertoires in COVID-19. The repertoire was sequenced with immunoSEQ multiplex PCR; TCRdb's copy has only in-frame clones and lacks some. The table has hundreds of thousands of clones, 90% seen once. Sequenced input: PBMCs or T cells enriched from blood (not recorded which). These receptor sequences come from a man aged 55-75 years who had recovered from COVID-19.

The J gene is TRBJ1-2, the V gene TRBV4-2, with D tentatively TRBD1 (5 bases). Germline V gene sequence: CDR1 LGHNA, CDR2 YNFKEQ. The CDR3 spans 15 residues. V was cut by 0 bases and J by 4 bases, with 12 bases left in between. The CDR3, as DNA: TGTGCCAGCAGCCAAGATGTGGGGGGTACCTATGGCTACACCTTC. Encoded protein: CASSQDVGGTYGYTF.

To note about this clone: The identical CDR3 is also encoded by other nucleotide sequences in the sample. V gene TRBV5-1 combines with J gene TRBJ2-5; TRBD1 matches 7 bases. The germline V gene encodes CDR1 SGHRS and CDR2 YFSETQ. Trimming removed 4 bases from V and 3 bases from J; junction bases left unmatched: 3. The CDR3 is made up of 13 amino acids. The CDR3 bases are TGCGCCAGCAGCCTGCAGGGGGAAGAGACCCAGTACTTC. Translated: CASSLQGEETQYF.

The genes are TRBV5-6 and TRBJ2-7; a possible D gene is TRBD1 (8 bases). CDR1 is SGHDT, CDR2 YYEEEE, per germline. The CDR3 spans 14 residues. Trimming shortened V by 1 base and J by 7 bases, and 15 bases separated the two germline ends. CDR3 residues: CASSLRQGRGEQYF. In DNA form, the CDR3 reads TGTGCCAGCAGCTTGAGACAGGGGAGGGGAGAGCAGTACTTC. The entire variable domain, with the rest obtained from reference TRBV5-6 and TRBJ2-7, is as follows: DAGVTQSPTHLIKTRGQQVTLRCSPKSGHDTVSWYQQALGQGPQFIFQYYEEEERQRGNFPDRFSGHQFPNYSSELNVNALLLGDSALYLCASSLRQGRGEQYFGPGTRLTVT.

The J gene is TRBJ1-1, the V gene TRBV5-4; D ambiguous. V lost 0 bases and J lost 3, with 6 bases in between. This CDR3 contains 13 residues. CDR1 is SGHNT and CDR2 is YYREEE in the germline V gene (reference sequence). The CDR3 protein is CASSLVSDTEAFF. The CDR3 DNA is TGTGCCAGCAGCTTGGTATCCGACACTGAAGCTTTCTTT.

V and J are TRBV5-4 and TRBJ1-4; 9 bases are a match to TRBD1. The junction had 5 bases not matched to a gene; V was cut back by 0 bases and J by 5 bases. CDR1 and CDR2 from the germline V gene are SGHNT and YYREEE (reference sequence). The CDR3 is made up of 16 amino acids. The CDR3 spells CASSLATGGVNEKLFF. CDR3 coding DNA: TGTGCCAGCAGCTTGGCCACAGGGGGCGTAAATGAAAAACTGTTTTTT.